Shown below are 8 T cell receptor beta chains from a single sample sequenced in a study of T cell responses to AZD1222 COVID-19 vaccine. Using immunoSEQ multiplex PCR, the repertoire was profiled, and TCRdb retains in-frame clones only, with some absent. Seen here are approximately 90,000 clones, around 89% observed once, and the top ten hold 5% to 6.5%. The input for sequencing was peripheral blood, taken 28 days after the second AZD1222 dose. These TCRs come from an adult who received the AZD1222 COVID-19 vaccine.

This clone was found once. This chain links TRBV5-1 with TRBJ1-1, with D possibly TRBD1 on 5 matching bases. CDR3 length: 14 amino acids. CDR1 is SGHRS, CDR2 YFSETQ, per germline. Trimming left V 7 bases short and J 5 bases short, with 18 bases between. CDR3 nucleotide sequence: TGCGCCAGCGGGGAAAACCCTGGGGGGACTGAAGCTTTCTTT. It encodes CASGENPGGTEAFF.

The rearrangement joins TRBV19 to TRBJ1-6, with D tentatively TRBD1 (6 bases). V shed 5 bases and J shed 8 bases, with 16 bases lying between them. The CDR3 runs 15 residues. Germline V gene sequence: CDR1 LNHDA, CDR2 SQIVND (reference sequence). The CDR3 coding sequence is TGTGCCAGTAGTCCTAGAAGGACAGACCATTCACCCCTCCACTTT. Protein: CASSPRRTDHSPLHF.

This chain connects TRBV7-3 to TRBJ2-7; 10 positions match TRBD1. CDR3 size: 14 residues. Germline trimming cut 5 bases from V and 5 bases from J; bases unmatched to any gene: 6. Germline assignment: CDR1 SGHTA and CDR2 FQGTGA. CDR3 nucleotides: TGTGCCAGCAGCCCGGACAGGGGGACGCACGAGCAGTACTTC. Amino acid sequence: CASSPDRGTHEQYF.

This chain connects TRBV19 to TRBJ1-2, with 10 bases identical to TRBD1. CDR1 and CDR2 (germline): LNHDA, SQIVND (reference sequence). The V segment lost 7 bases and the J segment 5 bases; nucleotides outside the gene matches: 10. This CDR3 is 15 amino acids long. The CDR3 protein is CASTKKDRGEYGYTF. CDR3 nucleotide sequence: TGTGCCAGTACCAAAAAGGACAGGGGGGAATATGGCTACACCTTC. The full variable domain, rest sourced from reference TRBV19 and TRBJ1-2, is DGGITQSPKYLFRKEGQNVTLSCEQNLNHDAMYWYRQDPGQGLRLIYYSQIVNDFQKGDIAEGYSVSREKKESFPLTVTSAQKNPTAFYLCASTKKDRGEYGYTFGSGTRLTVV.

The chain uses TRBV7-3 and TRBJ2-1; 11 positions match TRBD2. Germline V CDR1 and CDR2: SGHTA, FQGTGA. CDR3 length: 16 amino acids. With V trimmed by 5 bases and J by 4 bases, 7 bases remained unmatched. DNA of the CDR3: TGTGCCAGCAGCAGCCGGACTAGCGGGCGTTACAATGAGCAGTTCTTC. Protein: CASSSRTSGRYNEQFF.

This chain links TRBV18 with TRBJ1-4; 9 positions match TRBD1. Unmatched junction bases numbered 6, after V lost 8 bases and J lost 5 bases. The CDR3 extends over 14 amino acids. Germline loops: CDR1 KGHSH, CDR2 LQKENI. The CDR3 DNA sequence: TGTGCCAGCCCGCCCGGGACAGGGAATGAAAAACTGTTTTTT. This encodes CASPPGTGNEKLFF.

The rearrangement uses TRBV10-2 and TRBJ1-3; tentative D call: TRBD1 (6 bases). Germline assignment: CDR1 WSHSY and CDR2 SAAADI. This CDR3 comprises 15 residues. The V and J ends lost 0 bases and 5 bases respectively, with 11 bases between them. CDR3 loop: CASSESAGVRNTIYF. CDR3 nucleotides: TGCGCCAGCAGTGAGTCAGCAGGGGTTCGAAACACCATATATTTT.

The chain has TRBV4-1 and TRBJ2-3, with 8 bases identical to TRBD1. The CDR3 is made up of 16 amino acids. J gave up 5 bases and V 0 bases, and 7 bases lay outside the gene matches. The germline gives CDR1 MGHRA, CDR2 YSYEKL. DNA for the CDR3: TGCGCCAGCAGCCAAGATCTTCAGGGGGCTGGAGATACGCAGTATTTT. Translation: CASSQDLQGAGDTQYF.